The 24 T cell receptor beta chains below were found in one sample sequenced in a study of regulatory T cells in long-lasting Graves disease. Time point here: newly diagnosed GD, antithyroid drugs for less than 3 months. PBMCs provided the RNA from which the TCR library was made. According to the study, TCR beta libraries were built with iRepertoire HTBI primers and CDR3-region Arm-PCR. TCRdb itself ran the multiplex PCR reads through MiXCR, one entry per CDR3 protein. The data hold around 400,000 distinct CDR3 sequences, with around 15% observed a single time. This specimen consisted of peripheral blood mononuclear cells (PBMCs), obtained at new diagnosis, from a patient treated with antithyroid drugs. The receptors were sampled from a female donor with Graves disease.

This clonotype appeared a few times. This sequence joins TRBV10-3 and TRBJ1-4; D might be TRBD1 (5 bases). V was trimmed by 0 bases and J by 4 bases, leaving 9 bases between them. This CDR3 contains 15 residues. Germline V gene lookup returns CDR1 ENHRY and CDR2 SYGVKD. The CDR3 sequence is CAISESGTVNEKLFF. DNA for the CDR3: TGTGCCATCAGTGAGTCCGGGACGGTTAATGAAAAACTGTTTTTT.

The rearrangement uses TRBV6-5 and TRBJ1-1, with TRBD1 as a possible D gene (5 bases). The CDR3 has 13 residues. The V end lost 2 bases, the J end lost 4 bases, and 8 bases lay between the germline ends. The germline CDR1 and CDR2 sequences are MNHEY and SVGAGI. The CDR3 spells CASSYPGPTEAFF. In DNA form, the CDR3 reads TGTGCCAGCAGTTACCCGGGACCCACTGAAGCTTTCTTT.

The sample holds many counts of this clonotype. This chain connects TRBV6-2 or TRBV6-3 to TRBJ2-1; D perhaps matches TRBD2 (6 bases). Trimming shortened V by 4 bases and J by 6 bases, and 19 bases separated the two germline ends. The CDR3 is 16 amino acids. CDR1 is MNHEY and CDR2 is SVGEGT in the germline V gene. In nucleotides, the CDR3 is TGTGCCAGCAGTTCTCCAACGACTAGTTGGATCAATGAGCAGTTCTTC. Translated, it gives CASSSPTTSWINEQFF.

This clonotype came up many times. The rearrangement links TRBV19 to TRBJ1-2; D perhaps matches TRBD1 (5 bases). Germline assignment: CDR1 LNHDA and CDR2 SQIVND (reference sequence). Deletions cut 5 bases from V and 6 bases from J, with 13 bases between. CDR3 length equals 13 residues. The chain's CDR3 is CASSSRGTDGYTF. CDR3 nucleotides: TGTGCCAGTAGTTCACGGGGGACGGATGGCTACACCTTC.

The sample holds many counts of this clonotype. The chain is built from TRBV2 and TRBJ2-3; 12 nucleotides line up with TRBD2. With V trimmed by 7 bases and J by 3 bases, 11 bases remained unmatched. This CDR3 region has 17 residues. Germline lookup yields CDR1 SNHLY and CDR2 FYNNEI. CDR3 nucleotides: TGTGCCAGCACCACCCTTGGACTAGCGGGGATGACAGATACGCAGTATTTT. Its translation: CASTTLGLAGMTDTQYF.

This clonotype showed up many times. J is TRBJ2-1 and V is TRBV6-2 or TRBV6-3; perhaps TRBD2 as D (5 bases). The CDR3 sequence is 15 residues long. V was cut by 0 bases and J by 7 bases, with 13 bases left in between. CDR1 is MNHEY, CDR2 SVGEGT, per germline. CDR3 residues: CASSYSRAGVNEQFF. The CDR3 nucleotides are TGTGCCAGCAGTTACTCGAGGGCTGGAGTGAATGAGCAGTTCTTC.

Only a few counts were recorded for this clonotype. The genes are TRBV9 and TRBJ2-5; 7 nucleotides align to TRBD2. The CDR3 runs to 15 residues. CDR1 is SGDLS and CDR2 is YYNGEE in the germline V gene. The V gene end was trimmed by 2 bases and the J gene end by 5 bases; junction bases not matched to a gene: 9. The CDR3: CASSVSGGTGETQYF. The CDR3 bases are TGTGCCAGCAGCGTCTCGGGGGGAACCGGCGAGACCCAGTACTTC.

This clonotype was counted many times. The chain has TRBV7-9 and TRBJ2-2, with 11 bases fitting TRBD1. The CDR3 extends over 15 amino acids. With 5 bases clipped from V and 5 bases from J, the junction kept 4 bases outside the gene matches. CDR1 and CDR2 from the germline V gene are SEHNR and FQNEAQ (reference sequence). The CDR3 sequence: CASSGRDRGTGELFF. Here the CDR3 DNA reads TGTGCCAGCAGCGGCCGGGACAGGGGGACCGGGGAGCTGTTTTTT.

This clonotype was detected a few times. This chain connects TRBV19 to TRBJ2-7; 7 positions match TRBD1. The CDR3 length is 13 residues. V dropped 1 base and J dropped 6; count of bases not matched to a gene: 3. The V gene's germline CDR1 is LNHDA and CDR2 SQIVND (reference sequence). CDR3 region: CASSIGTGAEQYF. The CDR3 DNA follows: TGTGCCAGTAGTATAGGTACAGGGGCCGAGCAGTACTTC.

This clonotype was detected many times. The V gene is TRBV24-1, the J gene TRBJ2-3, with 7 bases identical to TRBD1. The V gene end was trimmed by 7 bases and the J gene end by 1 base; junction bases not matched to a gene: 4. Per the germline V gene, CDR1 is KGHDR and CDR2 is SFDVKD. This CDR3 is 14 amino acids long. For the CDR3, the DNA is TGTGCCACCAGCGCTGGGACAGGCACAGATACGCAGTATTTT. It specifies CATSAGTGTDTQYF.

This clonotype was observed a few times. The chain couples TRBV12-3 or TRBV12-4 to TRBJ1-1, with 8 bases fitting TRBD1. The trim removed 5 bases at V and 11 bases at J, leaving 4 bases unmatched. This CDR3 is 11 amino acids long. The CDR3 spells CASSMGQAAFF. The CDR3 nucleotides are TGTGCCAGCAGTATGGGACAGGCGGCTTTCTTT.

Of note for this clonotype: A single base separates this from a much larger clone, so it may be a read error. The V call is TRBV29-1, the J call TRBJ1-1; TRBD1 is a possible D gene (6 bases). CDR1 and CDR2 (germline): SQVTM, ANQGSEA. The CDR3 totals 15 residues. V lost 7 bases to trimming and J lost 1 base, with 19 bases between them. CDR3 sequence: CSANWGGGENTEAFF. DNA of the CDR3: TGCAGCGCCAATTGGGGGGGCGGGGAGAACACTGAAGCTTTCTTT.

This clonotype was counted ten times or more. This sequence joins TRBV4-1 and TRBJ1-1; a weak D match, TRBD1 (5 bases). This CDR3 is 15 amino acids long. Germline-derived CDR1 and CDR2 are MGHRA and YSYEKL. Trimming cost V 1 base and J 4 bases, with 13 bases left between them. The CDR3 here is CASSQGSRVGTEAFF. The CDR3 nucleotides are TGCGCCAGCAGCCAAGGAAGCAGGGTCGGCACTGAAGCTTTCTTT.

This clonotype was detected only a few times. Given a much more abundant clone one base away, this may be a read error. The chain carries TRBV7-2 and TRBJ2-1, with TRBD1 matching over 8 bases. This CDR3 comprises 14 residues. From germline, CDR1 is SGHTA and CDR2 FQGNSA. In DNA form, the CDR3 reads TGTGCCAGCAGCTTCCGACAGGGGCACAATGGGCAGTTCTTC. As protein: CASSFRQGHNGQFF.

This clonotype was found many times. CDR3 coding DNA: TGTGCCAGCAGCTTAGATGGGACCCTCACAGATACGCAGTATTTT. Protein product: CASSLDGTLTDTQYF. The V gene is TRBV7-9, the J gene TRBJ2-3, with D perhaps given as TRBD1 or TRBD2 (5 bases each). V lost 1 base and J 2 bases, leaving 10 bases between the germline ends. The length of the CDR3 is 15 residues. The V gene's germline CDR1 is SEHNR and CDR2 FQNEAQ (reference sequence).

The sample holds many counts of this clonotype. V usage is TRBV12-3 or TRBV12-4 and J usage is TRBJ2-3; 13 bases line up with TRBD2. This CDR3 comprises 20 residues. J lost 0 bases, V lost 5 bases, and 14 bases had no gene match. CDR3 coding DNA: TGTGCCAGCAGTCCCCGGACTAGCGGGAGCTACACCGGGAGCACAGATACGCAGTATTTT. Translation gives CASSPRTSGSYTGSTDTQYF.

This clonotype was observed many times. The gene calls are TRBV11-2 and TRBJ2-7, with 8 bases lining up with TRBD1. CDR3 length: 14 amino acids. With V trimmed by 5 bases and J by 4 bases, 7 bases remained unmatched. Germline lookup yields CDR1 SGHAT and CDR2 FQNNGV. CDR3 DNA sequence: TGTGCCAGCAGCCCGGAGGACAGGGCGTACGAGCAGTACTTC. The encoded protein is CASSPEDRAYEQYF.

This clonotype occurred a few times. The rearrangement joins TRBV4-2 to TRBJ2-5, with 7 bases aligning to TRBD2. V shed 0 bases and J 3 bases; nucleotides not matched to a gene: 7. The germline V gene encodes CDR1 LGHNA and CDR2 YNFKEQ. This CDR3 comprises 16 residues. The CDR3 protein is CASSQDNVAGEETQYF. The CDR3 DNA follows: TGTGCCAGCAGCCAAGATAATGTCGCGGGAGAAGAGACCCAGTACTTC.

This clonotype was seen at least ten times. This chain's CDR3 is CASSLGPGTGLGHTEAFF. The CDR3 bases are TGTGCCAGCAGCTTAGGTCCCGGGACAGGCTTGGGGCACACTGAAGCTTTCTTT. The chain joins TRBV7-2 to TRBJ1-1; 8 bases agree with TRBD1. Germline values: CDR1 SGHTA, CDR2 FQGNSA. V shed 1 base, J shed 3 bases, and the junction held 13 bases outside the gene matches. The CDR3 is 18 amino acids.

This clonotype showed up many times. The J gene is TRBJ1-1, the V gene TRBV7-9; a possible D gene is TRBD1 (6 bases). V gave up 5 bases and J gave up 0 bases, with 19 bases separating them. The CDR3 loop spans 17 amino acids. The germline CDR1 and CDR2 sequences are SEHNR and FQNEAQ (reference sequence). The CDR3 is CASSLEAYRVLNTEAFF. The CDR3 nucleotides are TGTGCCAGCAGCCTCGAGGCATACAGGGTCCTGAACACTGAAGCTTTCTTT.

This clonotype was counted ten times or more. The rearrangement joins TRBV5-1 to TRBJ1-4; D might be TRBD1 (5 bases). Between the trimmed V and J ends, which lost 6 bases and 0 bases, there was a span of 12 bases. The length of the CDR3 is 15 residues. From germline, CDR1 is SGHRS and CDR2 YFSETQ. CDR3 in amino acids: CASNPGGTTNEKLFF. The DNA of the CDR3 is TGCGCCAGCAACCCGGGGGGGACAACTAATGAAAAACTGTTTTTT.

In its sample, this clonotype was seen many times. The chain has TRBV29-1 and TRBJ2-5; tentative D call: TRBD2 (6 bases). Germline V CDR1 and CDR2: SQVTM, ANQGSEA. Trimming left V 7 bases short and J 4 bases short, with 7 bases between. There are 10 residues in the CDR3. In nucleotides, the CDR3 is TGCAGCGCCGGGGGAGAGACCCAGTACTTC. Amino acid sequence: CSAGGETQYF.

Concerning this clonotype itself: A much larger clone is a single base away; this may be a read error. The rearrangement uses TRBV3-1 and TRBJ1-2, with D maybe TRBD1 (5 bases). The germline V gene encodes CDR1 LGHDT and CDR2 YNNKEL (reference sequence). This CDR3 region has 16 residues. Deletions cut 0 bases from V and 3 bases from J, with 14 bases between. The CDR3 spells CASSQDTQGRDYGYTF. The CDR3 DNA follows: TGTGCCAGCAGCCAAGATACCCAGGGACGAGACTATGGCTACACCTTC.

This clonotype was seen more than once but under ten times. In DNA form, the CDR3 reads TGTGCCAGCAGTTACCTCCCGACTCGGGTCCCTGAAGCTTTCTTT. Protein: CASSYLPTRVPEAFF. This chain connects TRBV6-4 to TRBJ1-1; D not certain. The CDR3 totals 15 residues. Germline V gene lookup returns CDR1 MRHNA and CDR2 SNTAGT. The V end was cut by 5 bases, the J end by 6 bases, with 19 bases between.